One and the same sample provided the 20 T cell receptor beta chains below, sequenced in a study of cytomegalovirus exposure and HLA in healthy donors. Sequencing was performed with immunoSEQ multiplex PCR; in TCRdb, only in-frame clones are kept and a portion is missing. Among tens of thousands of clones listed, roughly 94% were seen once. Sequencing was performed on PBMCs. The receptors originated from a woman between 18 and 29 years old in good health and CMV-seropositive.

The chain recombines TRBV14 with TRBJ1-3; D gene uncertain. This CDR3 has 12 amino acids. CDR1 SGHDN and CDR2 FVKESK come from the germline V gene. Trimming shortened V by 7 bases and J by 4 bases, and 8 bases separated the two germline ends. The CDR3 nucleotides read TGTGCCAGCAAAAACTTCGGAAACACCATATATTTT. The encoded protein is CASKNFGNTIYF.

This chain joins TRBV2 and TRBJ2-6; TRBD1 matches 9 bases. This CDR3 is built from 19 residues. The V gene end was trimmed by 6 bases and the J gene end by 0 bases; junction bases not matched to a gene: 12. The germline gives CDR1 SNHLY, CDR2 FYNNEI. The CDR3, as DNA: TGTGCCAGCAGCAGTCGACGGACAGGGGCCCTCTCTGGGGCCAACGTCCTGACTTTC. The encoded protein is CASSSRRTGALSGANVLTF.

The chain recombines TRBV11-2 with TRBJ2-7; D is unclear. This CDR3 contains 14 residues. V was clipped by 6 bases and J by 4 bases, with 16 bases between them. Per germline, CDR1 SGHAT and CDR2 FQNNGV. CDR3 coding DNA: TGTGCCAGCAGTATAATCATCGGTGGTTACGAGCAGTACTTC. Its translation: CASSIIIGGYEQYF.

This chain joins TRBV5-1 and TRBJ2-2, with 7 bases matching TRBD2. V gave up 5 bases and J gave up 4 bases; unmatched junction bases: 11. Germline CDR1 is SGHRS and CDR2 is YFSETQ. This CDR3 region has 16 residues. CDR3: CASRSRLRESTGELFF. The CDR3 nucleotides read TGCGCCAGCAGGAGCAGATTGCGGGAGAGCACCGGGGAGCTGTTTTTT.

This chain joins TRBV5-4 and TRBJ1-4; possibly TRBD1 for D (5 bases). V lost 0 bases to trimming and J lost 4 bases, with 10 bases between them. This CDR3 has 15 residues. Per the germline V gene, CDR1 is SGHNT and CDR2 is YYREEE (reference sequence). CDR3 residues: CASSLVGQGNEKLFF. In nucleotides, the CDR3 is TGTGCCAGCAGCTTGGTAGGGCAGGGTAATGAAAAACTGTTTTTT.

The V call is TRBV7-9, the J call TRBJ2-1; TRBD1 matches at 10 bases. CDR1 is SEHNR, CDR2 FQNEAQ, per germline (reference sequence). With 5 bases clipped from V and 3 bases from J, the junction kept 4 bases outside the gene matches. The CDR3 is 15 residues long. This CDR3 is CASSDRDRGYNEQFF. The DNA for the CDR3 is TGTGCCAGCAGCGACCGGGACAGGGGCTACAATGAGCAGTTCTTC.

V and J are TRBV7-2 and TRBJ2-3; 9 bases are a match to TRBD2. The CDR3 has 15 residues. With 3 bases clipped from V and 0 bases from J, the junction kept 1 base outside the gene matches. From germline, CDR1 is SGHTA and CDR2 FQGNSA. CDR3 nucleotides: TGTGCCAGCAGCTTGACTAGCGGTAGCACAGATACGCAGTATTTT. The encoded protein is CASSLTSGSTDTQYF. Drawing the rest from reference TRBV7-2 and TRBJ2-3, the complete variable domain is GAGVSQSPSNKVTEKGKDVELRCDPISGHTALYWYRQSLGQGLEFLIYFQGNSAPDKSGLPSDRFSAERTGGSVSTLTIQRTQQEDSAVYLCASSLTSGSTDTQYFGPGTRLTVL.

The genes are TRBV9 and TRBJ2-1, with 12 bases aligning to TRBD2. The V gene end was trimmed by 0 bases and the J gene end by 10 bases; junction bases not matched to a gene: 8. Germline V CDR1 and CDR2: SGDLS, YYNGEE. The CDR3 is made up of 16 amino acids. CDR3 in amino acids: CASSVVASGRGDEQFF. The CDR3 region has the DNA TGTGCCAGCAGCGTAGTAGCTAGCGGGAGGGGTGACGAGCAGTTCTTC.

The rearrangement links TRBV5-4 to TRBJ1-2; D perhaps matches TRBD1 (6 bases). CDR3 length: 14 residues. CDR1 and CDR2 (germline): SGHNT, YYREEE (reference sequence). V was trimmed by 0 bases and J by 2 bases, leaving 8 bases between them. CDR3 in amino acids: CASSLGQENYGYTF. The CDR3 nucleotides read TGTGCCAGCAGCTTGGGACAGGAGAACTATGGCTACACCTTC.

This chain joins TRBV29-1 and TRBJ1-2, with 8 bases that match TRBD1. The CDR3 loop spans 13 amino acids. CDR1 and CDR2 (germline): SQVTM, ANQGSEA. The junction had 3 bases not matched to a gene; V was cut back by 4 bases and J by 2 bases. The CDR3 reads CSVATGANYGYTF. In DNA, the CDR3 is TGCAGCGTTGCGACAGGGGCAAACTATGGCTACACCTTC.

The rearrangement joins TRBV10-1 to TRBJ2-1; TRBD2 matches 8 bases. The CDR3 covers 17 residues. V was clipped by 3 bases and J by 6 bases; unmatched bases: 13. Germline CDR1 is WNHNN and CDR2 is SYGVQD (reference sequence). Here the CDR3 DNA reads TGCGCCAGCAGTGAAGGGGGACCCGGACTAGCTTCCAATGAGCAGTTCTTC. It specifies CASSEGGPGLASNEQFF.

This clone is termed medium-sized (0.01 to 0.1%). The chain couples TRBV19 to TRBJ1-2, with 10 bases that match TRBD1. Germline V CDR1 and CDR2: LNHDA, SQIVND (reference sequence). The CDR3 extends over 14 amino acids. The V segment lost 7 bases and the J segment 8 bases; nucleotides outside the gene matches: 10. This CDR3 is CASNSGTGASGYTF. CDR3 DNA sequence: TGTGCCAGTAACTCCGGGACAGGGGCGTCGGGCTACACCTTC.

This chain connects TRBV4-1 to TRBJ2-3; 10 nucleotides align to TRBD2. The CDR3 sequence is 16 residues long. CDR1 and CDR2 (germline): MGHRA, YSYEKL. V lost 4 bases and J lost 6; bases outside the gene matches: 10. CDR3: CASSPVLAGAEDTQYF. Written as DNA, the CDR3 is TGCGCCAGCAGCCCGGTGCTAGCGGGGGCCGAGGATACGCAGTATTTT.

This chain connects TRBV7-3 to TRBJ2-5; TRBD2 matches 9 bases. The germline V gene has CDR1 SGHTA and CDR2 FQGTGA. The ends lost 3 bases at V and 5 bases at J; junction bases unmatched: 4. This CDR3 is built from 14 residues. Here the CDR3 reads CASSFGGRGETQYF. As DNA, the CDR3 is TGTGCCAGCAGCTTCGGCGGGAGGGGGGAGACCCAGTACTTC. Full variable domain (missing parts from reference TRBV7-3 and TRBJ2-5): GAGVSQTPSNKVTEKGKYVELRCDPISGHTALYWYRQSLGQGPEFLIYFQGTGAADDSGLPNDRFFAVRPEGSVSTLKIQRTERGDSAVYLCASSFGGRGETQYFGPGTRLLVL.

J is TRBJ2-1 and V is TRBV6-1; the match to TRBD2 covers 12 bases. Germline CDR1 reads MNHNS; CDR2 reads SASEGT. J lost 6 bases, V lost 6 bases, and 6 bases had no gene match. CDR3 length: 15 amino acids. CDR3 sequence: CASRNGTSGFNEQFF. The CDR3 DNA is TGTGCCAGCAGGAACGGGACTAGCGGGTTCAATGAGCAGTTCTTC.

This clone came up once. The chain couples TRBV25-1 to TRBJ2-1; D gene uncertain. V was cut by 3 bases and J by 4 bases, with 16 bases left in between. Germline V gene data show CDR1 as MGHDK and CDR2 as SYGVNS. The CDR3 totals 16 residues. CDR3 DNA sequence: TGTGCCAGCAGTGACTCATATCGAAGCCCGTACAATGAGCAGTTCTTC. Protein: CASSDSYRSPYNEQFF.

This rearrangement joins TRBV9 to TRBJ2-1; TRBD2 agrees at 8 bases. Germline trimming cut 4 bases from V and 0 bases from J; bases unmatched to any gene: 9. The V gene's germline CDR1 is SGDLS and CDR2 YYNGEE. CDR3 length equals 17 residues. In DNA, the CDR3 is TGTGCCAGCAGCCCGGGGGGGGCAGGGGCCTCCTACAATGAGCAGTTCTTC. It yields the protein CASSPGGAGASYNEQFF.

This chain joins TRBV4-1 and TRBJ1-2, with a tentative D call TRBD1 (6 bases). The germline gives CDR1 MGHRA, CDR2 YSYEKL. V lost 0 bases and J 5 bases, leaving 16 bases between the germline ends. This CDR3 region has 16 residues. The CDR3 region is CASSQDHQGLKYGYTF. CDR3 coding DNA: TGCGCCAGCAGCCAAGATCATCAGGGGCTAAAATATGGCTACACCTTC.

This rearrangement joins TRBV30 to TRBJ1-2; D gene unclear. The V end was cut by 2 bases, the J end by 4 bases, with 14 bases between. The CDR3 totals 14 residues. Germline loops: CDR1 GTSNPN, CDR2 SVGIG (reference sequence). Here the CDR3 reads CAWSSPREAYGYTF. CDR3 coding DNA: TGTGCCTGGAGTAGCCCTCGGGAAGCCTATGGCTACACCTTC.

CDR3 nucleotide sequence: TGTGCCAGTACCGGACAGGGGGAACTCTCTGGAAACACCATATATTTT. It is translated as CASTGQGELSGNTIYF. This rearrangement joins TRBV18 to TRBJ1-3, with 10 bases aligning to TRBD1. Germline V gene data show CDR1 as KGHSH and CDR2 as LQKENI. Unmatched junction bases numbered 8, after V lost 9 bases and J lost 0 bases. The CDR3 sequence is 16 residues long.